This TCR beta chain stems from a study of shared clonotypes between healthy human individuals. Whole-study context: CD4 naive cells filled three plates per donor, CD4 memory three, CD8 naive two and CD8 memory one. Notes on the study in general: Limited genetic and exposure-history diversity came from having few donors.

Concerning this clone: Its antigen is currently unknown.

The naive CD8 subset, CD45RO-negative cells positively selected for CCR7, excluded terminally differentiated effector memory CD45RA+ cells. The repertoire was sequenced with immunoSEQ multiplex PCR; TCRdb's copy has only in-frame clones and lacks some. The sample records 550,000 to 750,000 clones, around 90% being singletons. Sequences were obtained from naive CD8+ T cells sorted from blood. The clonotype originates from a man under 40 in good health.

DNA of the CDR3: TGCGCCACCCTAACTAGCGGAGCTGCGAACACCGGGGAGCTGTTTTTT. Encoded protein: CATLTSGAANTGELFF. The chain couples TRBV10-2 to TRBJ2-2; 8 bases are a match to TRBD2. Trimming removed 10 bases from V and 0 bases from J; junction bases left unmatched: 10. Germline values: CDR1 WSHSY, CDR2 SAAADI. The CDR3 runs 16 residues.